The entry below describes one T cell receptor beta chain. The CDR3 consists of 15 residues. The V gene end was trimmed by 7 bases and the J gene end by 2 bases; junction bases not matched to a gene: 10. Germline V lookup: CDR1 SNHLY, CDR2 FYNNEI. The data originate from a study of shared clonotypes between healthy human individuals. Study information: The cohort comprised a couple of women and a few men. Their ages spanned 18 to 49 years. Every donor yielded three CD4 naive, three CD4 memory, two CD8 naive and one CD8 memory plate.

For sorted subsets, approximately 200 ng DNA per replicate equaled 30,000 or so T cell genomes. Generated by immunoSEQ multiplex PCR, the TCRdb table keeps only in-frame clones and is missing some. The sample records 980,000 or so clones, 60% to 85% being singletons. The chain couples TRBV2 to TRBJ2-5, with 7 bases identical to TRBD1. The sequence was obtained from a man aged 18 to 35 in good health. The material sequenced was memory CD4+ T cells sorted from blood. The subset denotes: CD45RA-negative fraction. CDR3 residues: CASKWNRGAQETQYF. The CDR3 bases are TGTGCCAGCAAATGGAACAGGGGCGCTCAAGAGACCCAGTACTTC.